This is a list of T cell receptor beta chains from one sample in a study of cytomegalovirus exposure and HLA in healthy donors. TCRdb keeps only in-frame clones here, not all; method: immunoSEQ multiplex PCR. The data hold nearly 110,000 clones, with roughly 70% observed a single time. Material: PBMCs. Receptor source: a woman aged 40 to 49 in good health and CMV-seropositive. Both conserved end residues are part of each CDR3. A D gene is named only where the DNA matches it firmly. Rows give clone size only sometimes, using once, few, many, or a class for an expanded clone.

clone_size | j_call | v_call | d_call | cdr3_aa | cdr3_nt
NA | TRBJ1-6 | TRBV9 | TRBD1 | CASSSRDRGVYSPLHF | TGTGCCAGCAGCTCTAGGGACAGGGGAGTTTACTCACCCCTCCACTTT
NA | TRBJ2-5 | TRBV9 | TRBD2 | CASSSAPAGGRETQYF | TGTGCCAGCAGCTCCGCCCCAGCGGGGGGGCGAGAGACCCAGTACTTC
NA | TRBJ1-4 | TRBV11-2 | TRBD1 | CASSIRNPTGRREKLFF | TGTGCCAGCAGCATAAGAAACCCGACAGGGAGACGTGAAAAACTGTTTTTT
NA | TRBJ1-2 | TRBV7-9 | NA | CASSFLRSDEGYTF | TGTGCCAGCAGCTTTCTTCGCAGCGATGAGGGCTACACCTTC
NA | TRBJ1-4 | TRBV28 | TRBD1 | CASKGQGWEKLFF | TGTGCCAGCAAAGGACAGGGGTGGGAAAAACTGTTTTTT
once | TRBJ2-7 | TRBV9 | TRBD1 | CASSPGQPYEQYF | TGTGCCAGCAGCCCGGGACAGCCCTACGAGCAGTACTTC
many | TRBJ1-3 | TRBV6-1 | NA | CASSESRAGNTIYF | TGTGCCAGCAGTGAATCCCGTGCTGGAAACACCATATATTTT
NA | TRBJ1-5 | TRBV30 | NA | CAWNTVSNQPQHF | TGTGCCTGGAATACAGTTAGCAATCAGCCCCAGCATTTT
NA | TRBJ1-2 | TRBV4-3 | NA | CASSQVLVNPNYGYTF | TGCGCCAGCAGCCAAGTACTGGTCAACCCTAACTATGGCTACACCTTC
NA | TRBJ2-3 | TRBV6-6 | NA | CASSHGGTVGTDTQYF | TGTGCCAGCAGTCACGGCGGGACGGTCGGCACAGATACGCAGTATTTT
NA | TRBJ2-5 | TRBV27 | NA | CASRRRGFQETQYF | TGTGCCAGCAGGCGTCGCGGATTCCAAGAGACCCAGTACTTC
NA | TRBJ2-6 | TRBV30 | TRBD2 | CAWMREGSGANVLTF | TGTGCCTGGATGAGGGAGGGATCTGGGGCCAACGTCCTGACTTTC
once | TRBJ1-1 | TRBV30 | NA | CAWTPSPNTEAFF | TGTGCCTGGACCCCCTCTCCGAACACTGAAGCTTTCTTT
NA | TRBJ1-2 | TRBV25-1 | TRBD1 | CASSAASQGEYGYTF | TGTGCCAGCAGTGCCGCAAGTCAGGGGGAATATGGCTACACCTTC
NA | TRBJ2-3 | TRBV29-1 | NA | CSTQGNRGTDTQYF | TGCAGCACCCAGGGTAATAGAGGCACAGATACGCAGTATTTT
few | TRBJ1-1 | TRBV29-1 | NA | CSVEPGNTEAFF | TGCAGCGTTGAACCAGGGAATACTGAAGCTTTCTTT
NA | TRBJ2-3 | TRBV6-5 | NA | CASSYPGRDTQYF | TGTGCCAGCAGTTACCCGGGTCGAGATACGCAGTATTTT
NA | TRBJ2-5 | TRBV6-5 | NA | CASSGTAQTQYF | TGTGCCAGCAGTGGGACTGCTCAGACCCAGTACTTC
few | TRBJ2-7 | TRBV5-1 | NA | CASSLDNSYEQYF | TGCGCCAGCAGCTTGGACAACTCCTACGAGCAGTACTTC
few | TRBJ1-1 | TRBV19 | NA | CASSPQGSGNTEAFF | TGTGCCAGTAGTCCACAGGGTTCAGGGAACACTGAAGCTTTCTTT
NA | TRBJ2-2 | TRBV2 | NA | CASRGTNTGELFF | TGTGCCAGCAGGGGCACGAACACCGGGGAGCTGTTTTTT
few | TRBJ1-1 | TRBV5-4 | NA | CASSPGGSLNTEAFF | TGTGCCAGCAGCCCGGGAGGCAGTTTGAACACTGAAGCTTTCTTT
NA | TRBJ2-1 | TRBV5-4 | TRBD1 | CASSLKGTAYNEQFF | TGTGCCAGCAGCCTGAAAGGGACAGCCTACAATGAGCAGTTCTTC
few | TRBJ1-1 | TRBV5-8 | NA | CASSPRYEAFF | TGTGCCAGCAGCCCTCGCTATGAAGCTTTCTTT
NA | TRBJ2-2 | TRBV9 | NA | CASSVGSTRELFF | TGTGCCAGCAGCGTAGGGTCTACCCGGGAGCTGTTTTTT
NA | TRBJ1-6 | TRBV5-4 | TRBD1 | CASSQGQGYNSPLHF | TGTGCCAGCAGTCAAGGACAGGGCTATAATTCACCCCTCCACTTT
once | TRBJ2-7 | TRBV4-1 | NA | CASSLEGGAYEQYF | TGCGCCAGCAGCCTTGAAGGGGGGGCCTACGAGCAGTACTTC
NA | TRBJ1-1 | TRBV4-1 | NA | CASSQDSRGTEAFF | TGCGCCAGCAGCCAAGACTCTAGGGGAACTGAAGCTTTCTTT
NA | TRBJ2-2 | TRBV7-9 | TRBD1 | CASSLTGTVNTGELFF | TGTGCCAGCAGCTTGACCGGGACAGTTAACACCGGGGAGCTGTTTTTT
once | TRBJ2-5 | TRBV7-9 | TRBD1 | CASSFSPGTGETQYF | TGTGCCAGCAGCTTTAGCCCCGGGACAGGAGAGACCCAGTACTTC
NA | TRBJ2-7 | TRBV7-6 | NA | CASSLAGMSGSYEQYF | TGTGCCAGCAGCTTAGCGGGGATGAGCGGGTCCTACGAGCAGTACTTC
once | TRBJ2-7 | TRBV29-1 | TRBD1 | CSGGQGQGQYF | TGCAGCGGGGGACAGGGGCAGGGGCAGTACTTC
NA | TRBJ1-1 | TRBV28 | NA | CASTSGDWTEAFF | TGTGCCAGCACCTCCGGGGACTGGACTGAAGCTTTCTTT
NA | TRBJ1-2 | TRBV6-6 | NA | CASSYPPDGAYGYTF | TGTGCCAGCAGTTATCCCCCAGACGGAGCCTATGGCTACACCTTC
NA | TRBJ1-2 | TRBV11-3 | NA | CASSSRKDIPNYGYTF | TGTGCCAGCAGCTCCCGAAAGGACATACCTAACTATGGCTACACCTTC
few | TRBJ2-1 | TRBV4-2 | TRBD2 | CASSPLEAGDYNEQFF | TGTGCCAGCAGCCCCCTAGAAGCGGGGGACTACAATGAGCAGTTCTTC
NA | TRBJ1-1 | TRBV4-1 | NA | CASYLSPGIEVGEAFF | TGCGCCAGCTACTTAAGCCCCGGGATAGAAGTTGGTGAAGCTTTCTTT
once | TRBJ2-7 | TRBV18 | TRBD1 | CASSPRTGGPYEQYF | TGTGCCAGCTCACCAAGGACAGGGGGCCCCTACGAGCAGTACTTC
NA | TRBJ2-3 | TRBV6-1 | TRBD2 | CASTQAGNTDTQYF | TGTGCCAGCACCCAAGCGGGGAACACAGATACGCAGTATTTT
NA | TRBJ1-2 | TRBV6-1 | NA | CASIYHSGDGYTF | TGTGCCAGCATTTATCACTCGGGGGATGGCTACACCTTC
once | TRBJ2-5 | TRBV4-3 | NA | CASSQGVGRQETQYF | TGCGCCAGCAGCCAAGGGGTAGGGAGACAAGAGACCCAGTACTTC
NA | TRBJ2-1 | TRBV2 | NA | CASRQGGSYNEQFF | TGTGCCAGCAGACAGGGGGGGTCCTACAATGAGCAGTTCTTC
NA | TRBJ1-2 | TRBV5-6 | NA | CASSFRQAGYTF | TGTGCCAGCAGCTTTAGACAGGCTGGCTACACCTTC
NA | TRBJ1-5 | TRBV6-6 | NA | CASSYPGNQPQHF | TGTGCCAGCAGTTACCCAGGAAATCAGCCCCAGCATTTT
once | TRBJ1-2 | TRBV20-1 | TRBD1 | CRGQGGGYTF | TGCAGGGGACAGGGAGGCGGCTACACCTTC
once | TRBJ2-3 | TRBV27 | NA | CASSLSGAILPDTQYF | TGTGCCAGCAGTTTATCAGGGGCCATTCTCCCAGATACGCAGTATTTT
NA | TRBJ2-1 | TRBV6-6 | TRBD2 | CASSSGGGLVRDEQFF | TGTGCCAGCAGTAGCGGCGGGGGGTTAGTAAGGGATGAGCAGTTCTTC
NA | TRBJ1-3 | TRBV5-4 | NA | CASSLAVTGNTIYF | TGTGCCAGCAGCTTGGCAGTGACTGGAAACACCATATATTTT
NA | TRBJ1-4 | TRBV19 | NA | CASSMGGSNEKLFF | TGTGCCAGTAGTATGGGAGGCAGTAATGAAAAACTGTTTTTT
NA | TRBJ2-7 | TRBV7-2 | TRBD1 | CASSSPDRANYEQYF | TGTGCCAGCAGCTCCCCGGACAGGGCCAACTACGAGCAGTACTTC
NA | TRBJ1-1 | TRBV7-9 | TRBD1 | CASSFRGLGTEAFF | TGTGCCAGCAGCTTCAGGGGGCTGGGCACTGAAGCTTTCTTT
NA | TRBJ2-7 | TRBV5-1 | TRBD1 | CASSTGQGGHEQYF | TGCGCCAGCAGCACGGGACAGGGTGGGCACGAGCAGTACTTC
NA | TRBJ2-3 | TRBV23-1 | NA | CAGLSRTDTQYF | TGCGCCGGCCTCTCTCGCACAGATACGCAGTATTTT
NA | TRBJ1-1 | TRBV27 | NA | CASSLTENTEAFF | TGTGCCAGCAGTTTGACAGAGAACACTGAAGCTTTCTTT
few | TRBJ1-1 | TRBV6-5 | NA | CASRAGYGTEAFF | TGTGCCAGCAGAGCGGGGTATGGCACTGAAGCTTTCTTT
NA | TRBJ1-4 | TRBV6-5 | TRBD1 | CASSYGTGGSEKLFF | TGTGCCAGCAGTTACGGGACAGGGGGGAGTGAAAAACTGTTTTTT
few | TRBJ2-5 | TRBV5-1 | NA | CASSLGGVHRGQETQYF | TGCGCCAGCAGCTTGGGGGGGGTCCACCGAGGGCAAGAGACCCAGTACTTC
NA | TRBJ2-4 | TRBV4-1 | NA | CASSQVTEFAKNIQYF | TGCGCCAGCAGCCAAGTTACAGAGTTTGCCAAAAACATTCAGTACTTC
NA | TRBJ1-5 | TRBV30 | NA | CAWSRDGGNQPQHF | TGTGCCTGGAGCCGGGACGGGGGTAATCAGCCCCAGCATTTT